This TCR beta chain was recorded in a study of T-cell reconstitution after alpha-beta-depleted transplantation in children. General study findings and limits: A year had passed since transplant, and T-cell counts and diversity by then came mostly from newly produced T cells.

During its preparation, the TCRbeta library received unique molecular identifiers. TCRdb passed the PCR reads through MiXCR, listing each CDR3 protein once. The profile shows 750,000 to 950,000 distinct CDR3 sequences, roughly 15% of them singletons. This clonotype was observed a few times. Its antigen is unidentified. Per the germline V gene, CDR1 is DFQATT and CDR2 is SNEGSKA (reference sequence). The CDR3 totals 17 residues. V dropped 2 bases and J dropped 0; count of bases not matched to a gene: 8. The chain joins TRBV20-1 to TRBJ2-1; 9 nucleotides align to TRBD2. The receptor was isolated from a male patient younger than 18 who had a stem cell transplant for acute lymphoblastic leukemia, so the T cells may come from the graft donor. Source: PBMCs, mostly from graft donor cells, taken 360 days after TCRalphabeta/CD19-depleted stem cell transplant. Here the CDR3 reads CSARIAGVALSYNEQFF. CDR3 DNA: TGCAGTGCTAGAATAGCGGGAGTGGCCCTCTCCTACAATGAGCAGTTCTTC.